The T cell receptor beta chain described here comes from a study of human T cells and chemical hapten exposure. Study-level information: TCR yields per sample varied, mainly owing to small pooled library volume differences. Broader study findings: After DPC sensitization, TCRs above 1 in 1000 frequency showed no change.

V was clipped by 2 bases and J by 5 bases, with 13 bases between them. The CDR3 spans 15 residues. Germline loops: CDR1 MGHDK, CDR2 SYGVNS. Time point: healthy volunteer bleed at 2 weeks. Total RNA was isolated from whole blood that had not been fractionated. What the library attached to individual cDNA molecules were unique molecular identifiers. The authors' processing: A per-sample median of approximately 87,000 TCRs was observed, with counts ranging from roughly 23,224 to 700,000. Each CDR3 protein gets one entry after TCRdb re-called the RACE reads with MiXCR. The V and J calls come from TCRdb's annotation, not from the publication. The top ten hold roughly 1.6% of the sample, which has about 46,000 distinct CDR3 sequences, 3.5% to 4.5% seen once. Of note for this clonotype: Its matching antigen is unknown.

This TCR came from a female donor in good health. Some clones in this sample may be carry-over from other donors' samples. The sequenced material came from whole blood. The rearrangement links TRBV25-1 to TRBJ1-5; D gene uncertain. The CDR3 protein is CASSEAGDDYQPQHF. The CDR3 DNA sequence: TGTGCCAGCAGTGAAGCGGGAGACGACTATCAGCCCCAGCATTTT.